This TCR beta chain appears in the sequencing data of a study of T cell responses to AZD1222 COVID-19 vaccine. Deletions cut 5 bases from V and 11 bases from J, with 16 bases between. The CDR3 is 13 amino acids. From germline, CDR1 is LNHDA and CDR2 SQIVND (reference sequence). The protocol was immunoSEQ multiplex PCR, while the TCRdb copy is restricted to in-frame clones and leaves out a portion. The data contain tens of thousands of clones, 80% to 90% of them singletons. The chain joins TRBV19 to TRBJ1-5, with D perhaps matching TRBD1 (6 bases). The source is an adult who received the AZD1222 COVID-19 vaccine. The material sequenced was peripheral blood, taken 28 days after the second AZD1222 dose. CDR3 DNA: TGTGCCAGTAGTTCCTACAGGGAAGGGGCCCAGCATTTT. Translation gives CASSSYREGAQHF.